A selection of T cell receptor beta chains follows, all from one sample in a study of T cell repertoires in cytomegalovirus infection. TCRdb analysed the reads with MiXCR anew, one entry per CDR3 protein. The data show a few hundred thousand distinct CDR3 sequences, approximately 15% seen once. The sample comprised PBMCs. These receptors came from a human donor in good health (CMV status not recorded). Some clones in this sample may be carry-over from other donors' samples. Both conserved end residues are part of each CDR3. The order of the fields is V gene, D gene, J gene, clone size, CDR3 DNA, CDR3 protein. The D gene is left open where the match is weak. Not every row has a clone size; where given, it reads once, few, many or a size class.

V: TRBV7-2; D: TRBD1; J: TRBJ2-7; size: many; DNA: TGTGCCAGCAGCTTGACAGGGGTTTACGAGCAGTACTTC; CDR3: CASSLTGVYEQYF
V: TRBV27; D: TRBD1; J: TRBJ2-1; size: NA; DNA: TGTGCCAGCAGTTTTTACGGCCTCGCAGGGGGCTCCGATGAGCAGTTCTTC; CDR3: CASSFYGLAGGSDEQFF
V: TRBV12-3/TRBV12-4; D: NA; J: TRBJ1-2; size: many; DNA: TGTGCCAGCAGTCAAAGCCCAGGGTCCGTTTTGGATGGCTACACCTTC; CDR3: CASSQSPGSVLDGYTF
V: TRBV14; D: NA; J: TRBJ2-7; size: many; DNA: TGTGCCAGCAGCCAGGGGGTCGAGCAGTACTTC; CDR3: CASSQGVEQYF
V: TRBV20-1; D: TRBD1; J: TRBJ2-3; size: NA; DNA: TGCAGTGCCCGGCCGGGACAGCTGACAGATACGCAGTATTTT; CDR3: CSARPGQLTDTQYF
V: TRBV29-1; D: TRBD1; J: TRBJ1-2; size: few; DNA: TGCAGCGTTGAAGACGAGGGGGCTCGGCATGGCTACACCTTC; CDR3: CSVEDEGARHGYTF
V: TRBV7-8; D: TRBD2; J: TRBJ2-1; size: many; DNA: TGTGCCAGCAGCTATGGTCGACTAGCGGGAGGGAATGAGCAGTTCTTC; CDR3: CASSYGRLAGGNEQFF
V: TRBV7-9; D: NA; J: TRBJ2-1; size: NA; DNA: TGTGCCAGCAGCTTAGACGCAAACAATGAGCAGTTCTTC; CDR3: CASSLDANNEQFF
V: TRBV19; D: NA; J: TRBJ2-4; size: many; DNA: TGTGCCAGTAGTTTGTCTGGGGCACAAAAGCGAAACATTCAGTACTTC; CDR3: CASSLSGAQKRNIQYF
V: TRBV7-2; D: NA; J: TRBJ2-7; size: many; DNA: TGTGCCAGCAGCTGGTCGATATACTACGAGCAGTACTTC; CDR3: CASSWSIYYEQYF
V: TRBV6-5; D: NA; J: TRBJ2-3; size: NA; DNA: TGTGCCAGTCGGGGCCTTTTGGATACGCAGTATTTT; CDR3: CASRGLLDTQYF
V: TRBV7-3; D: NA; J: TRBJ2-1; size: few; DNA: TGTGCCAGCAGCCGAAGTCAGGGGCAGGGGTATGAGCAGTTCTTC; CDR3: CASSRSQGQGYEQFF
V: TRBV29-1; D: NA; J: TRBJ2-5; size: NA; DNA: TGCAGCGTCTCTCCGGGAGTTCGGGTTGAGACCCAGTACTTC; CDR3: CSVSPGVRVETQYF
V: TRBV2; D: NA; J: TRBJ2-1; size: many; DNA: TGTGCCAGCGTTGGGGCCGGACCCCAGGCTTACAATGAGCAGTTCTTC; CDR3: CASVGAGPQAYNEQFF
V: TRBV7-8; D: TRBD1; J: TRBJ2-7; size: many; DNA: TGTGCCAGCAGTTACCCGCCGGGACAGGGGAGCCACGAGCAGTACTTC; CDR3: CASSYPPGQGSHEQYF
V: TRBV2; D: NA; J: TRBJ1-6; size: NA; DNA: TGTGCCAGCAGCTCAGGGGTGTCACCCCTCCACTTT; CDR3: CASSSGVSPLHF
V: TRBV7-9; D: TRBD1; J: TRBJ2-7; size: NA; DNA: TGTGCCAGCAGCCCCCGGACAGGGGGCGCCTACGAGCAGTACTTC; CDR3: CASSPRTGGAYEQYF
V: TRBV6-2/TRBV6-3; D: NA; J: TRBJ2-3; size: once; DNA: TGTGCCAGCAGGGCGGGGATAGCAGATACGCAGTATTTT; CDR3: CASRAGIADTQYF
V: TRBV29-1; D: NA; J: TRBJ2-7; size: NA; DNA: TGCAGCGTTGGGCAGATCTACGAGCAGTACTTC; CDR3: CSVGQIYEQYF
V: TRBV7-8; D: TRBD2; J: TRBJ2-3; size: many; DNA: TGTGCCAGCAGACTTAGCGGGGGGGCGCAGGATACGCAGTATTTT; CDR3: CASRLSGGAQDTQYF
V: TRBV7-2; D: TRBD1; J: TRBJ1-6; size: NA; DNA: TGTGCCAGCAGCTTAGAGGCGGGACAGACAAATTCACCCCTCCACTTT; CDR3: CASSLEAGQTNSPLHF
V: TRBV11-3; D: NA; J: TRBJ2-1; size: many; DNA: TGTGCCAGCAGCCGGGGGAGCGACCCTGGGAATGAGCAGTTCTTC; CDR3: CASSRGSDPGNEQFF
V: TRBV27; D: NA; J: TRBJ2-7; size: many; DNA: TGTGCCAGCAGAGGCCCAAGGCACGAGCAGTACTTC; CDR3: CASRGPRHEQYF
V: TRBV19; D: NA; J: TRBJ2-7; size: few; DNA: TGTGCCACCTCGGACGGTTCTAAGTCCTCCTACGAGCAGTACTTC; CDR3: CATSDGSKSSYEQYF
V: TRBV19; D: NA; J: TRBJ2-3; size: many; DNA: TGTGCCAGTAGTGGTACTACCATCCGGAGTACGCAGTATTTT; CDR3: CASSGTTIRSTQYF
V: TRBV6-5; D: NA; J: TRBJ1-1; size: many; DNA: TGTGCCAGCAGTGACATTGCAGGGGATCCTGAAGCTTTCTTT; CDR3: CASSDIAGDPEAFF
V: TRBV6-1; D: NA; J: TRBJ2-5; size: many; DNA: TGTGCCAGCGGAGGGGTAGGAGAGACCCAGTACTTC; CDR3: CASGGVGETQYF
V: TRBV6-2/TRBV6-3; D: NA; J: TRBJ1-5; size: many; DNA: TGTGCCAGCACCTTCGTCGGGGGGCAGCCCCAGCATTTT; CDR3: CASTFVGGQPQHF
V: TRBV7-2; D: TRBD2; J: TRBJ2-7; size: many; DNA: TGTGCCAGCAGCCAACTAGCGGGAGGAGGTCGGGGCTACGAGCAGTACTTC; CDR3: CASSQLAGGGRGYEQYF
V: TRBV12-3/TRBV12-4; D: NA; J: TRBJ1-1; size: many; DNA: TGTGCCAGCAGTTTAAGCCTGAACACTGAAGCTTTCTTT; CDR3: CASSLSLNTEAFF